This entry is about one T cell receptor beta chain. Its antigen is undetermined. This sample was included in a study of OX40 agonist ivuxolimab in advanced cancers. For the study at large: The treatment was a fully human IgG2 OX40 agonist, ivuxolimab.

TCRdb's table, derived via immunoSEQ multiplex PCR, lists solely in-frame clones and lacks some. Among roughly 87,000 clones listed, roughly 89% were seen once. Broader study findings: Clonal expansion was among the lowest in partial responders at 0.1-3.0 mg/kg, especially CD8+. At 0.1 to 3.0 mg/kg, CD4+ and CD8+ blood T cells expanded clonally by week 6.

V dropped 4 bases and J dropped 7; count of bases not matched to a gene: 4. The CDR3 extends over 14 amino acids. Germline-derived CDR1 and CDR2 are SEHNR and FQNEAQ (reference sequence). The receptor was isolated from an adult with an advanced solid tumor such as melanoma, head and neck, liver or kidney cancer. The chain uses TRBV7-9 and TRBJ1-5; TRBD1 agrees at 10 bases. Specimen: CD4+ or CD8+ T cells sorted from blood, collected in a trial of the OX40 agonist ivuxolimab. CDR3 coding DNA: TGTGCCAGCAGCTCCGGGACAGGGGTCCAGCCCCAGCATTTT. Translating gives CASSSGTGVQPQHF.